The 9 T cell receptor beta chains in this list originate from one sample, sequenced in a study of blood T cell repertoires in COVID-19. TCRdb's table, derived via immunoSEQ multiplex PCR, lists solely in-frame clones and lacks some. The sample lists 230,000 or so clones, almost 90% occurring once. Input material: PBMCs or T cells enriched from blood (not recorded which). These receptor sequences come from a woman in her forties or fifties with acute COVID-19.

The gene calls are TRBV5-1 and TRBJ2-7; perhaps TRBD2 as D (5 bases). V was pared by 1 base and J by 6 bases, with 17 bases between. The CDR3 is made up of 15 amino acids. Germline V gives CDR1 SGHRS, CDR2 YFSETQ. The CDR3 protein is CASSLTSGSGVEQYF. CDR3 coding DNA: TGCGCCAGCAGCTTGACGTCGGGGTCGGGCGTCGAGCAGTACTTC.

The chain couples TRBV19 to TRBJ2-7; 7 positions agree with TRBD2. Unmatched junction bases numbered 10, after V lost 7 bases and J lost 4 bases. The CDR3 has 14 amino acids. The germline V gene has CDR1 LNHDA and CDR2 SQIVND (reference sequence). CDR3 DNA sequence: TGTGCCAGTATGGCGGGCGGGAGTAAATACGAGCAGTACTTC. The encoded protein is CASMAGGSKYEQYF.

The chain employs TRBV4-1 and TRBJ2-1, with 9 positions matching TRBD2. The germline gives CDR1 MGHRA, CDR2 YSYEKL. The CDR3 consists of 13 residues. Trimming cost V 4 bases and J 10 bases; bases outside gene matches: 5. CDR3 nucleotide sequence: TGCGCCAGCAGCCTTCGACTAGCGGCCGAGCAGTTCTTC. Amino acid sequence: CASSLRLAAEQFF.

The gene calls are TRBV21-1 and TRBJ2-7; the DNA was not used to check the table's D call, TRBD2. TRBV21-1 is listed as a pseudogene. The CDR3 spans 15 residues. CDR3 nucleotides: TGTGCCAGCAGCAAAGTAGAGCGGGTGACCTACGAGCAGTACTTC. Encoded protein: CASSKVERVTYEQYF.

The chain carries TRBV15 and TRBJ2-5, with TRBD2 identical over 10 bases. V lost 5 bases, J lost 3 bases, and 3 bases stayed unmatched. The CDR3 is made up of 14 amino acids. The V gene's germline CDR1 is LNHNV and CDR2 YYDKDF (reference sequence). The CDR3 DNA is TGTGCCACCAGCCGGACTAGCGGAGAAGAGACCCAGTACTTC. Amino acid sequence: CATSRTSGEETQYF.

A few counts support this clone. V and J are TRBV20-1 and TRBJ1-6, with 10 bases matching TRBD1. The CDR3 covers 13 residues. Unmatched junction bases numbered 1, after V lost 3 bases and J lost 8 bases. The germline gives CDR1 DFQATT, CDR2 SNEGSKA (reference sequence). The CDR3 loop reads CSASGTGDSPLHF. In DNA, the CDR3 is TGCAGTGCTAGTGGGACAGGGGATTCACCCCTCCACTTT.

The chain carries TRBV11-3 and TRBJ1-1; TRBD1 might be the D (5 bases). The germline gives CDR1 SGHNT, CDR2 YENEEA. V was pared by 2 bases and J by 3 bases, with 10 bases between. CDR3 length: 14 residues. CDR3 sequence reads: CASSLSGLDTEAFF. Written as DNA, the CDR3 is TGTGCCAGCAGCTTATCAGGGTTGGACACTGAAGCTTTCTTT.

The V and J genes are TRBV14 and TRBJ2-5; a possible D gene is TRBD1 (5 bases). The V end lost 4 bases, the J end lost 3 bases, and 12 bases lay between the germline ends. The germline V gene has CDR1 SGHDN and CDR2 FVKESK. The CDR3 has 14 amino acids. The CDR3 region is CASSRTQGKETQYF. In DNA, the CDR3 is TGTGCCAGCAGCCGAACTCAGGGAAAAGAGACCCAGTACTTC.

The chain recombines TRBV18 with TRBJ2-1; TRBD1 aligns across 9 bases. The germline V gene has CDR1 KGHSH and CDR2 LQKENI. Trimming took 3 bases from V and 6 from J; bases not matched to a gene: 12. The CDR3 is 17 residues long. CDR3 DNA sequence: TGTGCCAGCTCACCGGACAGGGGAAGGGAGCGGGTCAATGAGCAGTTCTTC. Its protein product is CASSPDRGRERVNEQFF.